This TCR beta chain was profiled in a study of blood T cell repertoires in COVID-19. At the level of the study: From the United States, Italy and Spain came samples of acute and convalescent COVID-19. PBMCs, B-cell-depleted T cells, or T cells provided the cDNA or gDNA that made up the material.

TCRdb keeps only in-frame clones here, not all; method: immunoSEQ multiplex PCR. The table has approximately 250,000 clones, 65% to 90% seen once. Germline CDR1 reads SGHAT; CDR2 reads FQNNGV. The V end lost 2 bases, the J end lost 1 base, and 8 bases lay between the germline ends. The CDR3 sequence is 14 residues long. Source material: peripheral blood. This TCR derives from a woman between 40 and 55 years old who had recovered from COVID-19. The chain links TRBV11-2 to TRBJ1-1; D call uncertain. The CDR3 DNA reads TGTGCCAGCAGCTTATCTTACGGGAACACTGAAGCTTTCTTT. Translating it yields CASSLSYGNTEAFF.